Listed below are T cell receptor beta chains from one sample, sequenced in a study of T cell responses to AZD1222 COVID-19 vaccine. Here immunoSEQ multiplex PCR was the method, and the copy in TCRdb shows in-frame clones only, minus some. The sample records about 130,000 clones, almost 85% being singletons. This specimen consisted of peripheral blood, obtained 28 days after the second dose of the MenACWY control vaccine. The receptors originated from an adult who received the MenACWY meningococcal vaccine as a control. CDR3s include the opening cysteine and the closing phenylalanine or tryptophan. Only part of the rows carry a size: once, few, many, or a class if the clone is expanded.

v_gene: TRBV11-2
j_gene: TRBJ2-7
abundance: .
CDR3aa: CASSLLRGGAAYEQYF

v_gene: TRBV10-3
j_gene: TRBJ1-2
abundance: .
CDR3aa: CAISPSGSANYGYTF

v_gene: TRBV4-3
j_gene: TRBJ1-2
abundance: .
CDR3aa: CASLKSQGRGYGYTF

v_gene: TRBV28
j_gene: TRBJ2-5
abundance: .
CDR3aa: CASSEAATQYF

v_gene: TRBV28
j_gene: TRBJ2-3
abundance: .
CDR3aa: CASSYLLTRPDTQYF

v_gene: TRBV28
j_gene: TRBJ2-5
abundance: few
CDR3aa: CASSLPGTSQETQYF

v_gene: TRBV5-6
j_gene: TRBJ1-2
abundance: .
CDR3aa: CASSLFRGYGYTF

v_gene: TRBV19
j_gene: TRBJ1-6
abundance: .
CDR3aa: CASSSGENSPLHF

v_gene: TRBV6-5
j_gene: TRBJ1-2
abundance: .
CDR3aa: CASSTAGTGFGYTF

v_gene: TRBV6-2/TRBV6-3
j_gene: TRBJ2-1
abundance: .
CDR3aa: CASSHPAETGDYNEQFF

v_gene: TRBV30
j_gene: TRBJ1-6
abundance: .
CDR3aa: CASSRGGHRVRNSPLHF

v_gene: TRBV30
j_gene: TRBJ2-7
abundance: .
CDR3aa: CAWSWQALSYEQYF

v_gene: TRBV7-9
j_gene: TRBJ1-3
abundance: .
CDR3aa: CAIKDPTDSGNTIYF

v_gene: TRBV27
j_gene: TRBJ1-5
abundance: .
CDR3aa: CASSQRSPGQGNQPQHF

v_gene: TRBV7-2
j_gene: TRBJ2-1
abundance: .
CDR3aa: CASSSPGGSGRGSYNEQFF

v_gene: TRBV5-1
j_gene: TRBJ2-3
abundance: .
CDR3aa: CASSLAGGTADTQYF

v_gene: TRBV4-1
j_gene: TRBJ1-1
abundance: .
CDR3aa: CASSQLTGLSTEAFF

v_gene: TRBV7-8
j_gene: TRBJ2-6
abundance: few
CDR3aa: CASSLEDRFSGANVLTF

v_gene: TRBV6-5
j_gene: TRBJ2-7
abundance: .
CDR3aa: CASSQRGYGVLYF

v_gene: TRBV18
j_gene: TRBJ2-6
abundance: .
CDR3aa: CASSRSGLAGANVLTF

v_gene: TRBV28
j_gene: TRBJ2-1
abundance: .
CDR3aa: CASSDGYSGGALSSYNEQFF

v_gene: TRBV11-2
j_gene: TRBJ2-1
abundance: .
CDR3aa: CASSSYRSTEQFF

v_gene: TRBV6-6
j_gene: TRBJ1-5
abundance: .
CDR3aa: CASRNHRDSSNQPQHF

v_gene: TRBV7-9
j_gene: TRBJ1-2
abundance: .
CDR3aa: CASSSGVGYGYTF

v_gene: TRBV4-3
j_gene: TRBJ2-7
abundance: once
CDR3aa: CASSQEEGFWGEQYF

v_gene: TRBV7-9
j_gene: TRBJ2-7
abundance: .
CDR3aa: CASSLGAGQEQYF

v_gene: TRBV7-8
j_gene: TRBJ1-1
abundance: once
CDR3aa: CASSLVPAGIQRRTEAFF

v_gene: TRBV24-1
j_gene: TRBJ1-1
abundance: .
CDR3aa: CATRGNEDTEAFF

v_gene: TRBV12-3/TRBV12-4
j_gene: TRBJ1-1
abundance: .
CDR3aa: CASSLGGVAEAFF

v_gene: TRBV15
j_gene: TRBJ2-3
abundance: .
CDR3aa: CATSRARGLAGEASTDTQYF

v_gene: TRBV6-2/TRBV6-3
j_gene: TRBJ2-5
abundance: once
CDR3aa: CASSYRTGQETQYF

v_gene: TRBV5-1
j_gene: TRBJ2-1
abundance: .
CDR3aa: CASSHRDRSSYNEQFF

v_gene: TRBV9
j_gene: TRBJ1-6
abundance: .
CDR3aa: CASSVAPWSPNSPLHF

v_gene: TRBV28
j_gene: TRBJ2-5
abundance: .
CDR3aa: CASRGQGSFEETQYF

v_gene: TRBV20-1
j_gene: TRBJ2-5
abundance: .
CDR3aa: CSASGGKTQYF

v_gene: TRBV28
j_gene: TRBJ2-3
abundance: .
CDR3aa: CASSPEDGTDTQYF

v_gene: TRBV7-2
j_gene: TRBJ2-7
abundance: once
CDR3aa: CASSLQTGDEQYF

v_gene: TRBV18
j_gene: TRBJ1-4
abundance: .
CDR3aa: CATRGQTNEKLFF

v_gene: TRBV28
j_gene: TRBJ1-5
abundance: .
CDR3aa: CASSRVEGQPQHF

v_gene: TRBV29-1
j_gene: TRBJ1-6
abundance: .
CDR3aa: CSASSGGSDSPLHF

v_gene: TRBV2
j_gene: TRBJ1-1
abundance: .
CDR3aa: CASSDIGGYTEAFF

v_gene: TRBV6-2/TRBV6-3
j_gene: TRBJ2-3
abundance: .
CDR3aa: CASSYRHHSTDTQYF

v_gene: TRBV6-6
j_gene: TRBJ1-2
abundance: .
CDR3aa: CASSYGGTADYGYTF

v_gene: TRBV28
j_gene: TRBJ2-6
abundance: .
CDR3aa: CASSQTRDRRTF

v_gene: TRBV4-3
j_gene: TRBJ2-1
abundance: .
CDR3aa: CASSRQTGLYNEQFF

v_gene: TRBV30
j_gene: TRBJ1-3
abundance: once
CDR3aa: CAWTRQVHSGNTIYF

v_gene: TRBV29-1
j_gene: TRBJ2-2
abundance: .
CDR3aa: CSVADTAWTGELFF

v_gene: TRBV5-4
j_gene: TRBJ2-2
abundance: .
CDR3aa: CASSLEYTGELFF

v_gene: TRBV5-6
j_gene: TRBJ1-1
abundance: .
CDR3aa: CASSKDVARTEAFF

v_gene: TRBV7-2
j_gene: TRBJ1-1
abundance: few
CDR3aa: CASSRPSVLMNTEAFF

v_gene: TRBV28
j_gene: TRBJ1-2
abundance: .
CDR3aa: CASSPRDRLLYGYTF